Given below is one T cell receptor beta chain in context. Its antigen is undetermined. The germline gene is not matched at one end of the junction; a read error may be the cause. It was uncontrolled infection, other autoimmune disease, pregnancy or lactation that excluded patients. This record belongs to a study of T cells in Graves' hyperthyroidism and ophthalmopathy. The CDR3 runs 10 residues. Germline V lookup: CDR1 LNHDA, CDR2 SQIVND (reference sequence). Amplified TCR beta CDR3 regions derived from RNA transcripts. The TCR CDR3 was amplified in a first-round RT-PCR using the HTBI primer set. TCRdb re-derived calls from the multiplex PCR reads in MiXCR, one entry per CDR3 protein. The sample has about 570,000 distinct CDR3 sequences; around 46% are singletons. Findings of the study overall: Separating ophthalmopathy from stable hyperthyroidism was achieved by a 13 V-J model. Blood also contained most expanded thyroid clonotypes above 0.001.

V and J are TRBV19 and TRBJ2-6, with no clear D. The sequence came from an adult woman with Graves' disease, either hyperthyroidism or ophthalmopathy (not recorded which). Material for sequencing was peripheral blood or thyroid tissue (not recorded which). Here the CDR3 DNA reads TGTGCCAGTGGCCCGAACACTGAAGCTTTC. Residues: CASGPNTEAF.